Listed below are T cell receptor beta chains from one sample, sequenced in a study of blood T cell repertoires in COVID-19. Produced via immunoSEQ multiplex PCR; TCRdb's table is partial and in-frame only. The table has roughly 180,000 clones, approximately 82% seen once. Material: peripheral blood. The source of these receptors is a woman of 80 years or more with active or convalescent COVID-19. CDR3s include the opening cysteine and the closing phenylalanine or tryptophan. A D gene is named only where the DNA matches it firmly. Clone size appears in some rows only: once, few, many, or a class for an expanded clone.

clone size: once
D gene: TRBD1
V gene: TRBV3-1/TRBV3-2
J gene: TRBJ1-1
CDR3 DNA: TGTGCCAGCAGCCTACCGGGACAGGGAAGAACTGAAGCTTTCTTT
CDR3 protein: CASSLPGQGRTEAFF

clone size: NA
D gene: TRBD2
V gene: TRBV2
J gene: TRBJ2-1
CDR3 DNA: TGTGCCAGCTCATCTAGCGGGAGGAGGAATGAGCAGTTCTTC
CDR3 protein: CASSSSGRRNEQFF

clone size: NA
D gene: TRBD1
V gene: TRBV30
J gene: TRBJ1-2
CDR3 DNA: TGTGCCTGGAGTGTATGGCAGGGGGCGGATGGCTACACCTTC
CDR3 protein: CAWSVWQGADGYTF

clone size: once
D gene: TRBD2
V gene: TRBV2
J gene: TRBJ2-5
CDR3 DNA: TGTGCCAGCAGTGCTCTAGCGGGAAGCCAAGAGACCCAGTACTTC
CDR3 protein: CASSALAGSQETQYF

clone size: NA
D gene: TRBD2
V gene: TRBV24-1
J gene: TRBJ2-3
CDR3 DNA: TGTGCCACCAGTGACAGGACTAGCGGAACAGATACGCAGTATTTT
CDR3 protein: CATSDRTSGTDTQYF

clone size: NA
D gene: NA
V gene: TRBV7-2
J gene: TRBJ1-1
CDR3 DNA: TGTGCCAGCAGCTTAAGTCGGCAGGTGGAAGCTTTCTTT
CDR3 protein: CASSLSRQVEAFF

clone size: NA
D gene: TRBD2
V gene: TRBV4-1
J gene: TRBJ2-5
CDR3 DNA: TGCGCCAGCAGCCAACTAGCGGGAGGCCGGGGAGAGACCCAGTACTTC
CDR3 protein: CASSQLAGGRGETQYF

clone size: NA
D gene: NA
V gene: TRBV7-9
J gene: TRBJ1-4
CDR3 DNA: TGTGCCAGCAGCCCCCGGGGGGGTAGAACAACTAATGAAAAACTGTTTTTT
CDR3 protein: CASSPRGGRTTNEKLFF

clone size: NA
D gene: NA
V gene: TRBV5-1
J gene: TRBJ2-2
CDR3 DNA: TGCGCCAGCAGGGCGGCCCGGAACACCGGGGAGCTGTTTTTT
CDR3 protein: CASRAARNTGELFF

clone size: NA
D gene: TRBD1
V gene: TRBV19
J gene: TRBJ2-2
CDR3 DNA: TGTGCCAGTAGTATGAGGACAGGGGGAAGGACCGGGGAGCTGTTTTTT
CDR3 protein: CASSMRTGGRTGELFF

clone size: NA
D gene: NA
V gene: TRBV19
J gene: TRBJ1-1
CDR3 DNA: TGTGCCAGTAGTCCGGGCGGGGGCGCGAAAGCTTTCTTT
CDR3 protein: CASSPGGGAKAFF

clone size: NA
D gene: TRBD2
V gene: TRBV5-8
J gene: TRBJ2-3
CDR3 DNA: TGTGCCAGCAGCTTGGCCGGGACTAGCGGAAGCACAGATACGCAGTATTTT
CDR3 protein: CASSLAGTSGSTDTQYF

clone size: NA
D gene: NA
V gene: TRBV9
J gene: TRBJ2-3
CDR3 DNA: TGTGCCAGCAGCCCTCGCACAGATACGCAGTATTTT
CDR3 protein: CASSPRTDTQYF

clone size: NA
D gene: NA
V gene: TRBV3-1/TRBV3-2
J gene: TRBJ1-3
CDR3 DNA: TGTGCCAGCAGCCAACCTTCGACAGATTCTGGAAACACCATATATTTT
CDR3 protein: CASSQPSTDSGNTIYF

clone size: NA
D gene: NA
V gene: TRBV20-1
J gene: TRBJ1-2
CDR3 DNA: TGCAGTGCTAGTTCAAACACCAACTATGGCTACACCTTC
CDR3 protein: CSASSNTNYGYTF

clone size: NA
D gene: NA
V gene: TRBV3-1/TRBV3-2
J gene: TRBJ1-2
CDR3 DNA: TGTGCCAGCAGGCAAGGGACACATGGCTACACCTTC
CDR3 protein: CASRQGTHGYTF

clone size: NA
D gene: TRBD1
V gene: TRBV27
J gene: TRBJ2-2
CDR3 DNA: TGTGCCAGTGGACAGGGATATAACACCGGGGAGCTGTTTTTT
CDR3 protein: CASGQGYNTGELFF

clone size: NA
D gene: NA
V gene: TRBV6-5
J gene: TRBJ2-2
CDR3 DNA: TGTGCCAGCAGGACCACAGGGAACACCGGGGAGCTGTTTTTT
CDR3 protein: CASRTTGNTGELFF

clone size: once
D gene: TRBD2
V gene: TRBV5-4
J gene: TRBJ2-7
CDR3 DNA: TGTGCCAGCAGCTTGGCCAAAGCGGGAGGGCCTTCCTCCGAGCAGTACTTC
CDR3 protein: CASSLAKAGGPSSEQYF

clone size: few
D gene: TRBD2
V gene: TRBV5-5
J gene: TRBJ2-7
CDR3 DNA: TGTGCCAGCAGCCCGAGGACTAGCGGGACCTACGAGCAGTACTTC
CDR3 protein: CASSPRTSGTYEQYF

clone size: few
D gene: NA
V gene: TRBV7-9
J gene: TRBJ2-1
CDR3 DNA: TGTGCCAGCAGCTGGGACTCGAGCCTGAATGAGCGTTTCTTC
CDR3 protein: CASSWDSSLNERFF

clone size: NA
D gene: TRBD2
V gene: TRBV6-5
J gene: TRBJ2-1
CDR3 DNA: TGTGCCAGCAGTTACGGGGGGACTAGCGGTTGGAATGAGCAGTTCTTC
CDR3 protein: CASSYGGTSGWNEQFF

clone size: NA
D gene: TRBD2
V gene: TRBV5-5
J gene: TRBJ2-1
CDR3 DNA: TGTGCCAGCACCCGACTAGCGGCTGAGCAGTTCTTC
CDR3 protein: CASTRLAAEQFF

clone size: NA
D gene: TRBD2
V gene: TRBV7-9
J gene: TRBJ2-7
CDR3 DNA: TGTGCCAGCAGCTTGGTTGGCGGGAGCAAGGACGAGCAGTACTTC
CDR3 protein: CASSLVGGSKDEQYF

clone size: NA
D gene: TRBD2
V gene: TRBV7-2
J gene: TRBJ2-1
CDR3 DNA: TGTGCCAGCAGCTTCCCTAGCGGGATCAATGAGCAGTTCTTC
CDR3 protein: CASSFPSGINEQFF

clone size: NA
D gene: TRBD1
V gene: TRBV9
J gene: TRBJ2-7
CDR3 DNA: TGTGCCAGCAGAGGTCCTTGGGGACAGGACTACTACGAGCAGTACTTC
CDR3 protein: CASRGPWGQDYYEQYF

clone size: NA
D gene: NA
V gene: TRBV28
J gene: TRBJ1-3
CDR3 DNA: TGTGCCAGCAGTTCACCCCGACTGTTGAAGGGAAACACCATATATTTT
CDR3 protein: CASSSPRLLKGNTIYF

clone size: NA
D gene: TRBD1
V gene: TRBV11-1
J gene: TRBJ2-7
CDR3 DNA: TGTGCCAGCAGTCCAGGGGGATCCTCCTACGAGCAGTACTTC
CDR3 protein: CASSPGGSSYEQYF

clone size: NA
D gene: TRBD1
V gene: TRBV6-5
J gene: TRBJ1-4
CDR3 DNA: TGTGCCAGCATCCTGACAGGGACTAATGAAAAACTGTTTTTT
CDR3 protein: CASILTGTNEKLFF

clone size: NA
D gene: TRBD1
V gene: TRBV5-5
J gene: TRBJ2-1
CDR3 DNA: TGTGCCACAGGTGGACAGGGGCATTACAATGAGCAGTTCTTC
CDR3 protein: CATGGQGHYNEQFF

clone size: NA
D gene: TRBD2
V gene: TRBV11-2
J gene: TRBJ2-1
CDR3 DNA: TGTGCCAGCAGCTTATGGGGAGGGGAATTCGATGAGCAGTTCTTC
CDR3 protein: CASSLWGGEFDEQFF

clone size: NA
D gene: TRBD1
V gene: TRBV5-1
J gene: TRBJ1-1
CDR3 DNA: TGCGCCAGCAGCCAGATGACAGGGGGAGATACTGAAGCTTTCTTT
CDR3 protein: CASSQMTGGDTEAFF

clone size: NA
D gene: TRBD2
V gene: TRBV6-2/TRBV6-3
J gene: TRBJ2-1
CDR3 DNA: TGTGCCAGCAGTACGAGCGGGAGGGCCTTTAATGAGCAGTTCTTC
CDR3 protein: CASSTSGRAFNEQFF

clone size: once
D gene: NA
V gene: TRBV6-6
J gene: TRBJ1-3
CDR3 DNA: TGTGCCAGCAGTACGGGCGTGGGGGCGGACACCATATATTTT
CDR3 protein: CASSTGVGADTIYF

clone size: NA
D gene: NA
V gene: TRBV5-4
J gene: TRBJ2-3
CDR3 DNA: TGTGCCAGCAGCTTGGTGGGAGCAGATACGCAGTATTTT
CDR3 protein: CASSLVGADTQYF

clone size: NA
D gene: TRBD1
V gene: TRBV7-3
J gene: TRBJ1-2
CDR3 DNA: TGTGCCAGCAGCTCGCCCGGGACAGCTAACTATGGCTACACCTTC
CDR3 protein: CASSSPGTANYGYTF

clone size: once
D gene: NA
V gene: TRBV10-3
J gene: TRBJ2-7
CDR3 DNA: TGTGCCATCAGTCCGGGCGGCAGGGGAGCGGAGCAGTACTTC
CDR3 protein: CAISPGGRGAEQYF

clone size: NA
D gene: NA
V gene: TRBV19
J gene: TRBJ1-6
CDR3 DNA: TGTGCCAGTAGTATCAAACAGTTTGATTCACCCCTCCACTTT
CDR3 protein: CASSIKQFDSPLHF

clone size: NA
D gene: NA
V gene: TRBV2
J gene: TRBJ1-5
CDR3 DNA: TGTGCCAGCAGAGAGGGTTCCGGTCAGCCCCAGCATTTT
CDR3 protein: CASREGSGQPQHF

clone size: NA
D gene: TRBD1
V gene: TRBV19
J gene: TRBJ1-1
CDR3 DNA: TGTGCCAGTAGTACCCAGACAGGGATCAACACTGAAGCTTTCTTT
CDR3 protein: CASSTQTGINTEAFF

clone size: NA
D gene: TRBD1
V gene: TRBV2
J gene: TRBJ1-1
CDR3 DNA: TGTGCCAGCAGGGTGCAGGGGGTTCGGAACACTGAAGCTTTCTTT
CDR3 protein: CASRVQGVRNTEAFF

clone size: NA
D gene: TRBD1
V gene: TRBV4-1
J gene: TRBJ1-1
CDR3 DNA: TGCGCCAGCAGCCAAGATCTAACAGGGGTGAACACTGAAGCTTTCTTT
CDR3 protein: CASSQDLTGVNTEAFF

clone size: NA
D gene: TRBD1
V gene: TRBV5-1
J gene: TRBJ1-2
CDR3 DNA: TGCGCCAGCAGCGGAACAGGGGCTCGGGGCTACACCTTC
CDR3 protein: CASSGTGARGYTF

clone size: NA
D gene: TRBD1
V gene: TRBV6-5
J gene: TRBJ1-1
CDR3 DNA: TGTGCCAGCAGGGACAGGGGATACATGAACACTGAAGCTTTCTTT
CDR3 protein: CASRDRGYMNTEAFF

clone size: NA
D gene: TRBD1
V gene: TRBV5-1
J gene: TRBJ2-4
CDR3 DNA: TGCGCCAGCAGCTTCACAGGGGCCTACGGGGACATTCAGTACTTC
CDR3 protein: CASSFTGAYGDIQYF

clone size: NA
D gene: NA
V gene: TRBV7-9
J gene: TRBJ1-2
CDR3 DNA: TGTGCCAGCGGAGAGACAGGCCCTCCTAACTATGGCTACACCTTC
CDR3 protein: CASGETGPPNYGYTF

clone size: NA
D gene: TRBD2
V gene: TRBV7-4
J gene: TRBJ2-5
CDR3 DNA: TGTGCCAGCAGCCCAGGGACTAGCGACCAAGAGACCCAGTACTTC
CDR3 protein: CASSPGTSDQETQYF

clone size: NA
D gene: NA
V gene: TRBV3-1/TRBV3-2
J gene: TRBJ1-1
CDR3 DNA: TGTGCCAGCAGCCAGAACGCCGGCGGGCCTGGGGCTTTCTTT
CDR3 protein: CASSQNAGGPGAFF

clone size: NA
D gene: TRBD1
V gene: TRBV6-5
J gene: TRBJ1-4
CDR3 DNA: TGTGCCAGCAGTTTCAACCGACAGGGGGCAGGGGAAAAACTGTTTTTT
CDR3 protein: CASSFNRQGAGEKLFF

clone size: many
D gene: TRBD1
V gene: TRBV2
J gene: TRBJ1-1
CDR3 DNA: TGTGCCAGCAGTGATATTCCTCCTCTGGACAGGCCGCACACTGAAGCTTTCTTT
CDR3 protein: CASSDIPPLDRPHTEAFF

clone size: NA
D gene: TRBD1
V gene: TRBV14
J gene: TRBJ2-1
CDR3 DNA: TGTGCCAGCAGCCAATTTGGGACAGGGGACGGGTACCCCTCGAGGCAGTTCTTC
CDR3 protein: CASSQFGTGDGYPSRQFF

clone size: NA
D gene: NA
V gene: TRBV5-6
J gene: TRBJ1-1
CDR3 DNA: TGTGCCAGCAGCAGGGAGAGAGGGACTGAAGCTTTCTTT
CDR3 protein: CASSRERGTEAFF